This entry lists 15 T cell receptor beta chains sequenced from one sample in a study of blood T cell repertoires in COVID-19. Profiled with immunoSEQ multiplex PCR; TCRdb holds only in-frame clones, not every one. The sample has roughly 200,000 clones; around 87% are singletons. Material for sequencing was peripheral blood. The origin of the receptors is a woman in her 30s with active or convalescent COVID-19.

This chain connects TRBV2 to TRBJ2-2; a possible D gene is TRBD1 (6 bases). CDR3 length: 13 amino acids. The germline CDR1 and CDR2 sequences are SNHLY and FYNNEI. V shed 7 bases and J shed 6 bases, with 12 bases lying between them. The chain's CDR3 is CASTNQGSGELFF. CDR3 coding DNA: TGTGCCAGCACGAACCAGGGGTCCGGGGAGCTGTTTTTT. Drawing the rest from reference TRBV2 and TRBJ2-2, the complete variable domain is EPEVTQTPSHQVTQMGQEVILRCVPISNHLYFYWYRQILGQKVEFLVSFYNNEISEKSEIFDDQFSVERPDGSNFTLKIRSTKLEDSAMYFCASTNQGSGELFFGEGSRLTVL.

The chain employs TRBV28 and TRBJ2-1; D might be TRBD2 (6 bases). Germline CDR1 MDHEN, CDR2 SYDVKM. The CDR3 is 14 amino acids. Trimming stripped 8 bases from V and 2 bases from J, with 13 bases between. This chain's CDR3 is CASGGTPPYNEQFF. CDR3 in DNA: TGTGCCAGCGGAGGGACTCCCCCCTACAATGAGCAGTTCTTC. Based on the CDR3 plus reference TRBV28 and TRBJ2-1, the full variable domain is DVKVTQSSRYLVKRTGEKVFLECVQDMDHENMFWYRQDPGLGLRLIYFSYDVKMKEKGDIPEGYSVSREKKERFSLILESASTNQTSMYLCASGGTPPYNEQFFGPGTRLTVL.

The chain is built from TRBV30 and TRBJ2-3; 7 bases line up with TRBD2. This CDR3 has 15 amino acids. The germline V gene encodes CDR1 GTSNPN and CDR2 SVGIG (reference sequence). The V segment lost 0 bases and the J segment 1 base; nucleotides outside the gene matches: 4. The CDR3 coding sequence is TGTGCCTGGAGTGTAGGGAGCGGGGGCACAGATACGCAGTATTTT. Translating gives CAWSVGSGGTDTQYF.

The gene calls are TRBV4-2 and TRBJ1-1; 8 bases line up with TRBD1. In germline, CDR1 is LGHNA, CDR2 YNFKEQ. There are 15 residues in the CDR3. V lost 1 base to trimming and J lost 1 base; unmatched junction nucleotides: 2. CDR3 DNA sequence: TGTGCCAGCAGCCAAGGGACAGGGCCGAACACTGAAGCTTTCTTT. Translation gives CASSQGTGPNTEAFF.

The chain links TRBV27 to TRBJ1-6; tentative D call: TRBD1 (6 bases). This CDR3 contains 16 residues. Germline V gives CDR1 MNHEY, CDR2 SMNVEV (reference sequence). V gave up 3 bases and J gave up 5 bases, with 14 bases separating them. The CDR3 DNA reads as TGTGCCAGCAGTTTTTGGGGGGGCGCAGATAATTCACCCCTCCACTTT. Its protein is CASSFWGGADNSPLHF.

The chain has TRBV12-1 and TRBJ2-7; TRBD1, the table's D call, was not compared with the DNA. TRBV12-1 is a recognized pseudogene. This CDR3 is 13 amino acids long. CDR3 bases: TGTGCCAGCAGCTGGGACAGGGAGGAAGAGCAGTACTTC. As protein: CASSWDREEEQYF.

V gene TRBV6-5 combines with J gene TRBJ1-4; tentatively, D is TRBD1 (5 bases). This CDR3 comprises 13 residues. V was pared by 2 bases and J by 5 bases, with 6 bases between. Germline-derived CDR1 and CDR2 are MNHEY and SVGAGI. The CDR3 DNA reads TGTGCCAGCAGTTACCAGGGAAATGAAAAACTGTTTTTT. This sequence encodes CASSYQGNEKLFF.

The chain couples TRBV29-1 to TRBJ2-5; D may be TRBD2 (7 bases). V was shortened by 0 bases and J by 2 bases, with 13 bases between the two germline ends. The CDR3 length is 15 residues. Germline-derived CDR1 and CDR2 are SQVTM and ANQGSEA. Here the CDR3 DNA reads TGCAGCGTTGAAGATCCCAGGGGAGGGCAAGAGACCCAGTACTTC. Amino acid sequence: CSVEDPRGGQETQYF.

For the CDR3, the DNA is TGTGCCAGCAGCCCCGGTGACAGGAGCTCCTACGAGCAGTACTTC. Translating gives CASSPGDRSSYEQYF. The chain links TRBV7-9 to TRBJ2-7; possible D gene TRBD1, 6 bases. Trimming left V 5 bases short and J 0 bases short, with 14 bases between. Germline values: CDR1 SEHNR, CDR2 FQNEAQ (reference sequence). The CDR3 is 15 amino acids.

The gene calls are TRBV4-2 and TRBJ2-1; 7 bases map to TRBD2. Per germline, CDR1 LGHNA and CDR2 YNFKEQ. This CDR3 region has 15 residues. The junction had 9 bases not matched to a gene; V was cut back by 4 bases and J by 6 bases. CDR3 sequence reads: CASSPLEASGNEQFF. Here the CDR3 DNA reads TGTGCCAGCAGCCCACTAGAGGCTAGCGGCAATGAGCAGTTCTTC.

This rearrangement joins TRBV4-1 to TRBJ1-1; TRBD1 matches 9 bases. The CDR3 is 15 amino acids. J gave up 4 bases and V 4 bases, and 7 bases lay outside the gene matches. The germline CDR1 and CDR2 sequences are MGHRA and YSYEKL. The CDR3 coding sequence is TGCGCCAGCAGCCTCCTGACAGGGGGAGGCACTGAAGCTTTCTTT. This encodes CASSLLTGGGTEAFF.

In nucleotides, the CDR3 is TGTGCCAGTAGTATGAGCGGGGGACGGGGCGGCACTGAAGCTTTCTTT. Translation gives CASSMSGGRGGTEAFF. The chain combines TRBV19 with TRBJ1-1, with a weak D call TRBD1 (5 bases). This CDR3 contains 16 residues. Per the germline V gene, CDR1 is LNHDA and CDR2 is SQIVND (reference sequence). The ends were cut back, 3 bases at V and 4 bases at J, with 18 bases in the middle.

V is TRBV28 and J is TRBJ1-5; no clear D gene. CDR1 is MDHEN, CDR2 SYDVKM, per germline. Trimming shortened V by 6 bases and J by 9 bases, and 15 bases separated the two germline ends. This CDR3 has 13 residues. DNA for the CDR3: TGTGCCAGCAGATACCAAGAGATCATGCCCCAGCATTTT. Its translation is CASRYQEIMPQHF.

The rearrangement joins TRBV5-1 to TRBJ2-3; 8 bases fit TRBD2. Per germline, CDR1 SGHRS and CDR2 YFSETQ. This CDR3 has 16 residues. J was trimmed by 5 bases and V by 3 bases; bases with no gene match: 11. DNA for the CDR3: TGCGCCAGCAGCTCTTCAGCGGGGGCGGTGGGAGATACGCAGTATTTT. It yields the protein CASSSSAGAVGDTQYF.

This chain's CDR3 is CASSTNLAYEQYF. In DNA form, the CDR3 reads TGTGCCAGTAGTACCAACTTAGCCTACGAGCAGTACTTC. This chain links TRBV19 with TRBJ2-7; no reliable D call. CDR1 is LNHDA, CDR2 SQIVND, per germline (reference sequence). Trimming removed 4 bases from V and 2 bases from J, with 9 bases in between. This CDR3 comprises 13 residues.